This is a list of T cell receptor beta chains from one sample in a study of response to subunit inactivated influenza vaccine. TCRdb passed the RT-PCR reads through MiXCR, listing each CDR3 protein once. Of 700,000 to 900,000 distinct CDR3 sequences listed, approximately 22% are singletons. The material sequenced was PBMCs from blood, taken 5 days after vaccination. The receptor source for this set is a man in his forties or fifties who received an inactivated influenza vaccine. The CDR3 runs from the conserved cysteine through the conserved F or W. D genes are given only for firm matches. Expanded clones get a size class; other rows say once, few or many, or leave the size out.

15,TRBJ2-7,many,TRBV29-1,-,CSVEDGDGYSYEQYF,TGCAGCGTTGAAGATGGGGACGGATACTCCTACGAGCAGTACTTC
16,TRBJ2-7,few,TRBV12-3/TRBV12-4,TRBD2,CASSLIAGGPPYEQYF,TGTGCCAGCAGTCTCATAGCGGGAGGCCCACCCTACGAGCAGTACTTC
14,TRBJ2-1,-,TRBV4-2,-,CASSQDRWINEQFF,TGTGCCAGCAGCCAAGATCGTTGGATCAATGAGCAGTTCTTC
16,TRBJ2-5,-,TRBV5-1,TRBD2,CASSFSSGGYQETQYF,TGCGCCAGCAGCTTTTCGAGCGGGGGGTACCAAGAGACCCAGTACTTC
14,TRBJ2-5,many,TRBV7-2,-,CASSLGLGQETQYF,TGTGCCAGCAGCTTAGGCTTGGGTCAAGAGACCCAGTACTTC
13,TRBJ2-1,-,TRBV5-1,TRBD2,CASSWGGDNEQFF,TGCGCCAGCAGCTGGGGGGGGGACAATGAGCAGTTCTTC
15,TRBJ2-3,few,TRBV5-1,TRBD1,CASSSGTGGTDTQYF,TGCGCCAGCAGCTCCGGGACAGGGGGGACAGATACGCAGTATTTT
16,TRBJ2-1,few,TRBV4-3,-,CASSQEAGSSYNEQFF,TGCGCCAGCAGCCAAGAAGCCGGGAGCTCCTACAATGAGCAGTTCTTC
16,TRBJ2-3,few,TRBV12-3/TRBV12-4,-,CASSLIGQPSTDTQYF,TGTGCCAGCAGTTTAATTGGGCAGCCGAGCACAGATACGCAGTATTTT
14,TRBJ1-3,many,TRBV28,-,CASRPGVAGNTIYF,TGTGCCAGCAGACCAGGGGTAGCTGGAAACACCATATATTTT
15,TRBJ1-4,-,TRBV5-1,-,CASSFRQEGGEKLFF,TGCGCCAGCAGCTTTCGACAGGAGGGAGGTGAAAAACTGTTTTTT
15,TRBJ1-5,few,TRBV27,TRBD1,CASSPGGGANQPQHF,TGTGCCAGCAGTCCAGGGGGGGGTGCCAATCAGCCCCAGCATTTT
16,TRBJ2-5,-,TRBV18,-,CASSPTSQGYQETQYF,TGTGCCAGCTCACCGACTTCTCAGGGTTACCAAGAGACCCAGTACTTC
15,TRBJ2-1,once,TRBV3-1,TRBD1,CASSQDITGVNEQFF,TGTGCCAGCAGCCAAGATATTACAGGGGTTAATGAGCAGTTCTTC
16,TRBJ2-7,-,TRBV11-2,-,CASSSPMGRVSNEQYF,TGTGCCAGCAGCTCCCCGATGGGCCGGGTTTCCAACGAGCAGTACTTC
15,TRBJ1-1,-,TRBV15,-,CATSRDMSTATEAFF,TGTGCCACCAGCAGAGATATGAGTACTGCCACTGAAGCTTTCTTT
11,TRBJ2-5,-,TRBV6-2/TRBV6-3,-,CAVTVWETQYF,TGTGCCGTCACGGTATGGGAGACCCAGTACTTC
13,TRBJ2-3,few,TRBV27,TRBD2,CATRLAGGDTQYF,TGTGCCACCCGTCTAGCGGGCGGAGATACGCAGTATTTT
15,TRBJ2-1,-,TRBV2,-,CASSLGGRGNNEQFF,TGTGCCAGCAGTCTAGGCGGCCGTGGGAACAATGAGCAGTTCTTC
17,TRBJ1-4,-,TRBV12-3/TRBV12-4,-,CASSFVHFSATNEKLFF,TGTGCCAGCAGTTTTGTACACTTTTCCGCAACTAATGAAAAACTGTTTTTT
14,TRBJ2-3,many,TRBV10-3,-,CAISESVVTDTQYF,TGTGCCATCAGTGAGTCGGTCGTCACAGATACGCAGTATTTT
14,TRBJ2-3,-,TRBV28,-,CASSSQGSGDTQYF,TGTGCCAGCAGCTCTCAGGGCTCCGGAGATACGCAGTATTTT
15,TRBJ2-4,-,TRBV29-1,-,CSVEWGQGAKNIQYF,TGCAGCGTTGAGTGGGGGCAAGGAGCCAAAAACATTCAGTACTTC
17,TRBJ2-1,few,TRBV18,TRBD2,CASSPSLAGAAYNEQFF,TGTGCCAGCTCACCATCCTTAGCGGGGGCCGCCTACAATGAGCAGTTCTTC
15,TRBJ2-7,once,TRBV28,-,CASSLYRTRTYEQYF,TGTGCCAGCAGCCTATACCGGACAAGAACCTACGAGCAGTACTTC
15,TRBJ1-5,-,TRBV6-2/TRBV6-3,-,CASSYMGSGNQPQHF,TGTGCCAGCAGTTACATGGGGTCGGGCAATCAGCCCCAGCATTTT
15,TRBJ2-1,few,TRBV7-9,TRBD1,CASSLGGTGAKEQFF,TGTGCCAGCAGCTTAGGCGGGACAGGGGCTAAAGAGCAGTTCTTC
15,TRBJ1-1,-,TRBV6-5,-,CASSLQASMNTEAFF,TGTGCCAGCAGTTTACAGGCTAGCATGAACACTGAAGCTTTCTTT
14,TRBJ1-2,-,TRBV5-1,-,CASSAPGQNYGYTF,TGCGCCAGCAGCGCTCCGGGACAAAACTATGGCTACACCTTC
16,TRBJ2-6,few,TRBV4-3,-,CASSQERDSGANVLTF,TGCGCCAGCAGCCAAGAACGGGACTCTGGGGCCAACGTCCTGACTTTC
14,TRBJ2-4,-,TRBV4-3,-,CASSSRGAKNIQYF,TGCGCCAGCAGCTCTAGGGGGGCCAAAAACATTCAGTACTTC
13,TRBJ2-7,-,TRBV20-1,-,CSAPSGAAYEQYF,TGCAGTGCTCCATCAGGGGCTGCCTACGAGCAGTACTTC
12,TRBJ2-5,many,TRBV29-1,-,CSVARAQETQYF,TGCAGCGTTGCACGGGCCCAAGAGACCCAGTACTTC
15,TRBJ1-6,few,TRBV7-2,TRBD1,CASSPQGVYNSPLHF,TGTGCCAGCAGCCCACAGGGGGTTTATAATTCACCCCTCCACTTT
16,TRBJ2-2,many,TRBV9,TRBD1,CASSLGGTGGTGELFF,TGTGCCAGCAGCCTAGGGGGGACAGGGGGCACCGGGGAGCTGTTTTTT
17,TRBJ2-2,-,TRBV7-2,-,CATSEGGFVPGTGELFF,TGTGCCACCTCGGAGGGGGGCTTTGTCCCAGGAACCGGGGAGCTGTTTTTT
15,TRBJ2-7,-,TRBV6-5,-,CASSYSTGGMNEQYF,TGTGCCAGCAGTTACTCGACAGGAGGTATGAACGAGCAGTACTTC